This T cell receptor (beta chain) is drawn from a study of blood T cell repertoires in COVID-19. In the study's own analysis: Cell counts per sample came from amplifying reference gene primers. The repertoire was sequenced with immunoSEQ multiplex PCR; TCRdb's copy has only in-frame clones and lacks some. V, J and clone size reflect that table, while D and trimming were determined from the DNA. Among about 270,000 clones listed, less than 85% were seen once. Only a few counts were recorded for this clone. Germline values: CDR1 MNHEY, CDR2 SVGEGT. The CDR3 totals 17 residues. Unmatched junction bases numbered 18, after V lost 6 bases and J lost 8 bases.

The gene calls are TRBV6-2 or TRBV6-3 and TRBJ2-1; TRBD2 aligns across 8 bases. The TCR was taken from a human donor with COVID-19, enrolled during active disease. The donor label of this sample is uncertain. The specimen was peripheral blood. The CDR3 loop reads CASSTWPRASGPHEQFF. The CDR3, as DNA: TGTGCCAGCAGCACATGGCCTCGGGCTAGCGGGCCCCATGAGCAGTTCTTC.